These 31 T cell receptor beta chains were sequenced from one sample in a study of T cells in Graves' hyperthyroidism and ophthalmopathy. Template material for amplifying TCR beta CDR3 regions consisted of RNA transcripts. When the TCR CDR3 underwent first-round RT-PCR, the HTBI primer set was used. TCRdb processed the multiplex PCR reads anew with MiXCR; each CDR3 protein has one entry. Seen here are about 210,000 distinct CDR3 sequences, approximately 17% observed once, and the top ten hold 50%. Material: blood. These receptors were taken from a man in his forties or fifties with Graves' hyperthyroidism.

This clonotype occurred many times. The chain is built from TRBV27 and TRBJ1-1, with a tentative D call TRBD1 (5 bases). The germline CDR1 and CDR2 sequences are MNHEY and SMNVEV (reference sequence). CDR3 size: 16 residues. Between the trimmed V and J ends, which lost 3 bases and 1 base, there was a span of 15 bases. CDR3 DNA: TGTGCCAGCAGTTTGATAGGACACCTTTGGAACACTGAAGCTTTCTTT. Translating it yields CASSLIGHLWNTEAFF.

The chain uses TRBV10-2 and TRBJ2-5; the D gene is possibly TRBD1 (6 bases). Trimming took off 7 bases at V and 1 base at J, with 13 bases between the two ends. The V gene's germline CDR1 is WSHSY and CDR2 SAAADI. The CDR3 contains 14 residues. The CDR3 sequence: CASNQGLFQETQYF. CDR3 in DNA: TGCGCCAGCAATCAGGGGCTTTTCCAAGAGACCCAGTACTTC.

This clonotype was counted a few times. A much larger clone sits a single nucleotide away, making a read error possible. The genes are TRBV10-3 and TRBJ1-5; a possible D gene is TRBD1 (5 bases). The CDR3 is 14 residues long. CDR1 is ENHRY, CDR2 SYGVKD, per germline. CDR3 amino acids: CGISLGGDNQPQHF. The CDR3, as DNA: TGTGGCATCAGCCTGGGGGGGGACAATCAGCCCCAGCATTTT.

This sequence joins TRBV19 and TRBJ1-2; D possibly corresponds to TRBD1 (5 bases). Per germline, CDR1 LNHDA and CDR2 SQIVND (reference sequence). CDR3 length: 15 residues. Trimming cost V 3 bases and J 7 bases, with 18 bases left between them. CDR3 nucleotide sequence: TGTGCCAGTAGTATCAGGGAGTTCGGCCTGGGTGGCTACACCTTC. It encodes CASSIREFGLGGYTF.

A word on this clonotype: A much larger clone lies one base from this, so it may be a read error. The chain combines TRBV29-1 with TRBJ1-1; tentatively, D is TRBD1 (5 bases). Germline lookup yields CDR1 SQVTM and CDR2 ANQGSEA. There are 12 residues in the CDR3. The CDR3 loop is CSVTIRGTEAFF. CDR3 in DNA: TGCAGCGTGACTATTCGGGGGACTGAGGCTTTCTTT.

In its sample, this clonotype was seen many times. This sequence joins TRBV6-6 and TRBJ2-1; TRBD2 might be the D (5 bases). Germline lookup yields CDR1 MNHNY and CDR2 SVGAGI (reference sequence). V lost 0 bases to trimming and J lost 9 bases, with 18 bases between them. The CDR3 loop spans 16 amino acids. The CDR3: CASSYSPRVGLGEQFF. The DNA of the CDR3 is TGTGCCAGCAGTTACTCTCCGCGGGTTGGGTTAGGTGAGCAGTTCTTC.

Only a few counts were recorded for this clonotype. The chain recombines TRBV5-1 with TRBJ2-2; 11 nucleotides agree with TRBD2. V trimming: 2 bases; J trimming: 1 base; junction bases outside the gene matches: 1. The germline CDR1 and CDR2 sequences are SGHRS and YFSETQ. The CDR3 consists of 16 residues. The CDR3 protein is CASSFLAGGNTGELFF. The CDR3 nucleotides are TGCGCCAGCAGCTTCCTAGCGGGAGGGAACACCGGGGAGCTGTTTTTT.

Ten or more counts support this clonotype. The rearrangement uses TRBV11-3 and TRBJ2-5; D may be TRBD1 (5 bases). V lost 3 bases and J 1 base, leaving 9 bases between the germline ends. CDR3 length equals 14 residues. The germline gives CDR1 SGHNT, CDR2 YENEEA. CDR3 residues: CASSFMTVQETQYF. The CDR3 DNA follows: TGTGCCAGCAGCTTCATGACAGTCCAAGAGACCCAGTACTTC.

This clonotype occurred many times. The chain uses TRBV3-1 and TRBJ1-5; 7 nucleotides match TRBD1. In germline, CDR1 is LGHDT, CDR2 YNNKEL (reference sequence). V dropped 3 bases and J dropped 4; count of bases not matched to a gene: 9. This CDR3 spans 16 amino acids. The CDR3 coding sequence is TGTGCCAGCAGCCAGGATGCGGGACAGAATAATCAGCCCCAGCATTTT. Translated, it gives CASSQDAGQNNQPQHF.

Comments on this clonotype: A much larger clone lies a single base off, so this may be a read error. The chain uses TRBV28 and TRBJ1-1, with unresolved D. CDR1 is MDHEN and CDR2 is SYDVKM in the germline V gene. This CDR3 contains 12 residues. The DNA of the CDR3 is TGTGTCACCCGAGAGCCGAACACTGAAGCTTTCTTT. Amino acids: CVTREPNTEAFF.

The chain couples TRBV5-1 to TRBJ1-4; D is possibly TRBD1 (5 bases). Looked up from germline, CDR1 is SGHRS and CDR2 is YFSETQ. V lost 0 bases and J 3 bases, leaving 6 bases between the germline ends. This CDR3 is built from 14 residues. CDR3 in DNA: TGCGCCAGCAGCTTGGAAGGGGCTAATGAAAAACTGTTTTTT. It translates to CASSLEGANEKLFF.

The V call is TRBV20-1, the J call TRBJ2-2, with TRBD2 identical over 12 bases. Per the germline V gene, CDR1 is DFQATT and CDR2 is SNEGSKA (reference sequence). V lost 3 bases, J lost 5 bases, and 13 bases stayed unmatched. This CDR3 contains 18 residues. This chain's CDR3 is CSARVSGLAGGATGELFF. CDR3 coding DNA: TGCAGTGCTAGGGTCAGTGGGCTAGCGGGAGGGGCTACCGGGGAGCTGTTTTTT.

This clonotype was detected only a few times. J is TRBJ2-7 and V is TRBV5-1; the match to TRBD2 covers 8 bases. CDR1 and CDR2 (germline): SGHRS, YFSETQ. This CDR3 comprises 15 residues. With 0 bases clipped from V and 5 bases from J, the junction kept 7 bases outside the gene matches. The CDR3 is CASSLGSGRNHEQYF. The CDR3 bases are TGCGCCAGCAGCTTGGGAAGCGGGAGAAACCACGAGCAGTACTTC.

In DNA form, the CDR3 reads TGTGCCAGCAGCCAAGATGAGCCCCGGGGGCAAGGCGGGGAGCTGTTTTTT. It specifies CASSQDEPRGQGGELFF. The chain uses TRBV4-2 and TRBJ2-2; D possibly uses TRBD1 or TRBD2 (6 bases each). The germline V gene encodes CDR1 LGHNA and CDR2 YNFKEQ. V lost 0 bases and J 7 bases, leaving 18 bases between the germline ends. This CDR3 comprises 17 residues.

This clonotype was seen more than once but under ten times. The CDR3 coding sequence is TGTGCCAGCAGCTTTAATATTTGGGGGGACAGGCCTCTTGATGAGCAGTTCTTC. It yields the protein CASSFNIWGDRPLDEQFF. The rearrangement links TRBV11-3 to TRBJ2-1; TRBD1 aligns across 8 bases. V lost 3 bases, J lost 8 bases, and 18 bases stayed unmatched. CDR1 SGHNT and CDR2 YENEEA come from the germline V gene. This CDR3 is 18 amino acids long. Complete variable domain (other parts from reference TRBV11-3 and TRBJ2-1): EAGVVQSPRYKIIEKKQPVAFWCNPISGHNTLYWYLQNLGQGPELLIRYENEEAVDDSQLPKDRFSAERLKGVDSTLKIQPAELGDSAVYLCASSFNIWGDRPLDEQFFGPGTRLTVL.

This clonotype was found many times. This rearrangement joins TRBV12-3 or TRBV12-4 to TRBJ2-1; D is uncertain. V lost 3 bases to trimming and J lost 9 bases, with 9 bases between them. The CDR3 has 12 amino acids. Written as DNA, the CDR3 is TGTGCCAGCAGTTTGGGATTTACTGAGCAGTTCTTC. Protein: CASSLGFTEQFF.

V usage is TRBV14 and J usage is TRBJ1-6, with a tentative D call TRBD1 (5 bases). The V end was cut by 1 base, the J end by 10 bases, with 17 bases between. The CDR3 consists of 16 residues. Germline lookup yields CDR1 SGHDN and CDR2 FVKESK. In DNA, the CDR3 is TGTGCCAGCAGCCAAGTTCAGGGCTCCTTGTACTCACCCCTCCACTTT. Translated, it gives CASSQVQGSLYSPLHF.

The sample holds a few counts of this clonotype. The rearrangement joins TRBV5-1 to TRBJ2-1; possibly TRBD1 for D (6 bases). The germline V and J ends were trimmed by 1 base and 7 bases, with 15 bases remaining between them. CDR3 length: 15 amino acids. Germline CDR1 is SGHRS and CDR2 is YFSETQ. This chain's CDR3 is CASSLFVSRGNEQFF. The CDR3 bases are TGCGCCAGCAGCTTGTTTGTCTCAAGGGGGAATGAGCAGTTCTTC.

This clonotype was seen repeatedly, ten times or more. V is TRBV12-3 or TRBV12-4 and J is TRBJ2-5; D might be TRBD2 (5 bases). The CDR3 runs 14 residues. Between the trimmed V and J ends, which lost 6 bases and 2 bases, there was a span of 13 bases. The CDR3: CASRSQDWQETQYF. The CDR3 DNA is TGTGCCAGCAGGAGTCAGGACTGGCAAGAGACCCAGTACTTC.

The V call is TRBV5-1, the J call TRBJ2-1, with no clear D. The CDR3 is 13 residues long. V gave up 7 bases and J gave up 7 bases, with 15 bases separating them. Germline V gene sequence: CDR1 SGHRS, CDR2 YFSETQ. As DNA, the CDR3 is TGCGCCAGCGCAGTGTTTAGGTCGAATGAGCAGTTCTTC. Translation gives CASAVFRSNEQFF.

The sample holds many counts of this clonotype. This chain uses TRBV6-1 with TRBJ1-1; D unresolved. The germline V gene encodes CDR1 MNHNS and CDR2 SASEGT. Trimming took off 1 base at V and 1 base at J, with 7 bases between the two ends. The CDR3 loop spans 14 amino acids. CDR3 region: CASSEGDRNTEAFF. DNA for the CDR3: TGTGCCAGCAGTGAAGGAGACCGGAACACTGAAGCTTTCTTT.

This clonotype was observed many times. The CDR3 loop reads CATSSGTDEDTQYF. DNA for the CDR3: TGTGCCACCAGCAGTGGGACAGACGAGGATACGCAGTATTTT. The chain has TRBV15 and TRBJ2-3, with TRBD1 identical over 7 bases. Looked up from germline, CDR1 is LNHNV and CDR2 is YYDKDF (reference sequence). CDR3 length: 14 residues. Unmatched junction bases numbered 6, after V lost 3 bases and J lost 6 bases.

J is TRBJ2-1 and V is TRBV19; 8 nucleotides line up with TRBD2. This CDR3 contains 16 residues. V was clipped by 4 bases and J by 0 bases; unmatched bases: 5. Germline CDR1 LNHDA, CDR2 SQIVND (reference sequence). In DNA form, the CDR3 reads TGTGCCAGTAGTACCCAAAGCGGGAGCTCCTACAATGAGCAGTTCTTC. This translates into CASSTQSGSSYNEQFF.

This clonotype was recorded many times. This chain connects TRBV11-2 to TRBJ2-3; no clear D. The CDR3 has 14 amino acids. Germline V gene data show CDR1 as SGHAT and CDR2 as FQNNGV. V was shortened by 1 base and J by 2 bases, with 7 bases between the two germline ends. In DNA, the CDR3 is TGTGCCAGCAGCTTAGGGGCACTCACAGATACGCAGTATTTT. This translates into CASSLGALTDTQYF.

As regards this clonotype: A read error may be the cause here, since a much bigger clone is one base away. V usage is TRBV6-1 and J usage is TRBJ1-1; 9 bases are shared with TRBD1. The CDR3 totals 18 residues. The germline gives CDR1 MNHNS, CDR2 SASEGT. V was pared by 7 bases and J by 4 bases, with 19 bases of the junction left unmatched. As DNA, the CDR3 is TGTGCCAGCAACCCCTCACAACGGGGGAACAGGGGGCCCACTGAAGCTTTCTTT. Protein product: CASNPSQRGNRGPTEAFF.

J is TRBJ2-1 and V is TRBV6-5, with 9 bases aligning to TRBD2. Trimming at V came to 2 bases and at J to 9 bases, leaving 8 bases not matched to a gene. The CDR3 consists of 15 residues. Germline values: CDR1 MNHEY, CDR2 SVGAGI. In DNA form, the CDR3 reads TGTGCCAGCAGTTACGGAGTAGCGGGAGCTGGTGAGCAGTTCTTC. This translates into CASSYGVAGAGEQFF.

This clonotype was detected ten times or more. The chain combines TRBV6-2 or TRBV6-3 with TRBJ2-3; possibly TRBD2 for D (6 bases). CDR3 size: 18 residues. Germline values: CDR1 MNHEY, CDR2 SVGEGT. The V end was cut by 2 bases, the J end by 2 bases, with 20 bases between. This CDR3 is CASSYVGGRGSFTDTQYF. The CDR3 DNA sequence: TGTGCCAGCAGTTACGTCGGGGGACGAGGCTCGTTCACAGATACGCAGTATTTT.

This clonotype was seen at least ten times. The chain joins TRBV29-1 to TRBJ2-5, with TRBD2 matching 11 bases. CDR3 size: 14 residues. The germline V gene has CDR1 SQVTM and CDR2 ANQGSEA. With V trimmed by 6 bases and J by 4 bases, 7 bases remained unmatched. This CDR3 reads CSVAGLAGGETQYF. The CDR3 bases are TGCAGCGTCGCAGGACTAGCGGGCGGAGAGACCCAGTACTTC.

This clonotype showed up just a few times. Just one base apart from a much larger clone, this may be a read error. Written as DNA, the CDR3 is TGTGCCAGCAGTACGACAGGGGAAAAACGCCAAGGGACCCAGTACTTC. Amino acids: CASSTTGEKRQGTQYF. The chain is built from TRBV28 and TRBJ2-5; 8 positions match TRBD1. Germline V CDR1 and CDR2: MDHEN, SYDVKM. The CDR3 runs to 16 residues.

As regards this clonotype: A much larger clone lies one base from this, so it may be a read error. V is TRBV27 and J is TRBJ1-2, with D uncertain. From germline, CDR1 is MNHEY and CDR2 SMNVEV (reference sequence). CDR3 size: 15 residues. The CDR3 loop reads CDSSLSLGSLYGYTF. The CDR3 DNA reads TGTGACAGCAGTTTAAGTCTGGGCTCCCTCTATGGCTACACCTTC.

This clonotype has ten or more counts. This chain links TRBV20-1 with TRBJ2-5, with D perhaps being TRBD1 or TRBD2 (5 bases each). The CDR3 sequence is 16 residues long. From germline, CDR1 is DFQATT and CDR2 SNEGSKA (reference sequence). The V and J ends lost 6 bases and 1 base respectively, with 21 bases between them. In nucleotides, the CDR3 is TGCAGTGCCGACCCGGCGAGGGGCATCGTCCAAGAGACCCAGTACTTC. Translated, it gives CSADPARGIVQETQYF.